This TCR beta chain is from a study of T cell responses to AZD1222 COVID-19 vaccine. Points from the study as a whole: At baseline, seropositivity was found in only 5 to 7 AZD1222 recipients.

The ends lost 3 bases at V and 8 bases at J; junction bases unmatched: 9. The length of the CDR3 is 15 residues. Germline V gene sequence: CDR1 SNHLY, CDR2 FYNNEI. Notes on this clone: Its antigen is unknown.

The method was immunoSEQ multiplex PCR; TCRdb's version includes in-frame clones alone and lacks a portion of them. The table has about 160,000 clones, around 90% seen once. The chain recombines TRBV2 with TRBJ2-1; 8 bases are a match to TRBD2. The sequence derives from an adult who received the AZD1222 COVID-19 vaccine. The input for sequencing was peripheral blood, taken 28 days after the second AZD1222 dose. CDR3 nucleotides: TGTGCCAGCAGTGATCTGACGGGAGGGCCGGATGAGCAGTTCTTC. It is translated as CASSDLTGGPDEQFF.